This T cell receptor beta chain was sequenced in a study of T cell responses to AZD1222 COVID-19 vaccine. Overall study findings and caveats: Of the AZD1222 recipients, only 5 or 6 were seropositive at baseline. Reportedly, close to half of spike-specific TCRs are directed against unmutated variant regions. Every sample of the repertoires postdated the peak T cell response.

The data were produced by immunoSEQ multiplex PCR, yet TCRdb's version contains in-frame clones alone and is incomplete. The table has more than 130,000 clones, 75% to 95% seen once. Trimming removed 8 bases at V and 8 bases at J, with 14 bases between. CDR3 length: 12 amino acids. To note about this clone: The antigen remains unidentified.

The J gene is TRBJ2-3, the V gene TRBV12-3 or TRBV12-4; the D gene is possibly TRBD2 (5 bases). The sequences come from peripheral blood, collected on day 0 of AZD1222 vaccination. The sequence was collected from an adult in good health. The CDR3 DNA follows: TGTGCCAGCGGAGAGGGTCCTTTTACGCAGTATTTT. Its translation: CASGEGPFTQYF.